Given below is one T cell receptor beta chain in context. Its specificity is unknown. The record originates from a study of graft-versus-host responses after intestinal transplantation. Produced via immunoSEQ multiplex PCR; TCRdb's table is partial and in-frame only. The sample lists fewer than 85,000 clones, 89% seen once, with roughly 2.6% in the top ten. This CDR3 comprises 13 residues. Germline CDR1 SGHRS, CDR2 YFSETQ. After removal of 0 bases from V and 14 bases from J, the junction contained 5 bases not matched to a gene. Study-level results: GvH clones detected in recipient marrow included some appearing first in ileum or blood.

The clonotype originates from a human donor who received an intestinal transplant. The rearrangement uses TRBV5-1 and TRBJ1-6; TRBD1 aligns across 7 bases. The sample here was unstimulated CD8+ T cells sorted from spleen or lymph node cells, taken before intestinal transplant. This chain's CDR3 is CASSLVGGTALHF. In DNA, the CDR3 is TGCGCCAGCAGCTTGGTGGGTGGGACAGCCCTCCACTTT.